This TCR beta chain was profiled in a study of blood T cell repertoires in COVID-19 (dated by TCRdb to 2018 to 2021). Regarding the complete study: The collaborator samples originated in the United States, Italy and Spain and spanned the acute and convalescent phases of COVID-19. The prospective study material was composed of cDNA or gDNA derived from T cells, B-cell-depleted T cells, or PBMCs. Deeply sampled blood TCRbeta repertoires from subjects exposed to, actively infected with, or recovered from COVID-19 were included in the dataset. The repertoires were released in a freely available public database meant as a resource for research on the immune response to SARS-CoV-2. Samples were obtained from the ongoing ImmuneRACE study (first 160 participants) and from about 1,300 subjects provided by 6 global collaborators. A de-identified subject ID, COVID-19 status, age in years and sex were almost always included in the sample metadata. Where available, HLA class I and class II types were obtained from metadata supplied by the sample provider rather than from assay-based typing. Results and caveats for the whole study, not just this receptor: The amount of clinical and demographic metadata varied by source and participant and was provided uncurated.

TCRbeta CDR3 regions were amplified from genomic DNA using the immunoSEQ Assay, a bias-controlled multiplex PCR. In the original analysis: The number of nucleated cells in each sample was estimated by amplification of reference gene primers within the assay. Sequence reads were collapsed and filtered to measure the absolute abundance of every unique TCRbeta CDR3 rearrangement. For each sample, productive Simpson clonality was calculated as the square root of Simpson's diversity index over productive rearrangements. TCRdb re-hosts the immuneACCESS table, in-frame sequences only. Its copies lack some clones; in the studies checked, an unresolved V gene accounts for under half of them, and the cause for the rest is not known. From that table come the V and J calls and clone size; the DNA was used to work out D and trimming. Present in this sample are 170,000 or so clones, 90% to 95% of which were seen just once. The ten top clones hold nearly 0.55% of the sample.

V is clipped by 6 bases and J by 3 bases, and the sequence between their germline boundaries is 8 bases long. The CDR1 and CDR2 encoded by the germline V gene are MDHEN and SYDVKM. Reading from cysteine to phenylalanine, the CDR3 counts 13 amino acids. Only the CDR3 portion is preserved as DNA: 39 bases, with reading frame beginning at the first base. This clone was seen only a few times. Its antigen is still unknown. Per-base qualities were not stored, and no clone one base away is much larger. Each collaborating institution followed its own protocols to collect whole blood in K2EDTA tubes. For TCRbeta analysis, collaborators shipped samples as frozen whole blood, isolated PBMCs, or DNA extracted from either of those sample types.

Recombination linked TRBV28 to TRBJ1-4; TRBD1 could be the D gene, as 6 bases match. Sequenced material: peripheral blood. This receptor was taken from a man aged 45-65 years with acute or convalescent COVID-19. The CDR3 loop reads CASRRQANEKLFF. The base sequence is TGTGCCAGCAGACGACAGGCTAATGAAAAACTGTTTTTT.